A single T cell receptor (beta chain) is shown here with its context. Its antigen is unknown. Germline-derived CDR1 and CDR2 are LGHDT and YNNKEL (reference sequence). V shed 8 bases and J shed 4 bases, with 10 bases lying between them. This CDR3 spans 12 amino acids. RNA transcripts yielded amplified TCR beta CDR3 regions. First-round RT-PCR of the TCR CDR3 relied on the HTBI primer set. In TCRdb, the multiplex PCR reads were re-called with MiXCR into one record per CDR3 protein. Here the sample spans hundreds of thousands of distinct CDR3 sequences, approximately 25% being singletons. This sample is drawn from a study of T cells in Graves' hyperthyroidism and ophthalmopathy. Study findings and constraints: The blood repertoire included most of the expanded thyroid clonotypes above 0.001.

Together with thyroid ultrasound, orbital computed tomography, serum thyroxine and TRAb, clinical symptoms were used for diagnoses. The rearrangement uses TRBV3-1 and TRBJ2-3; D unresolved. The material sequenced was blood. This receptor was obtained from a man aged 45-65 years with Graves' hyperthyroidism. CDR3: CASRSSSDTQYF. The DNA for the CDR3 is TGTGCCAGCCGGAGTAGCTCAGATACGCAGTATTTT.